This T cell receptor (beta chain) appears in the sequencing data of a study of control samples from healthy donors and cancer patients. Germline values: CDR1 LNHDA, CDR2 SQIVND (reference sequence). CDR3 length: 17 amino acids. The V gene lost 7 bases and the J gene lost 2 bases, with 20 bases spanning the gap. Data came from immunoSEQ multiplex PCR; TCRdb stores just in-frame clones and leaves some out. The sample lists over 150,000 clones; 94% were seen once. This clonotype originated in a man in his 60s with colorectal cancer. The V gene is TRBV19, the J gene TRBJ2-2, with D tentatively TRBD2 (5 bases). Sequencing was done on a sample of PBMCs. The CDR3 nucleotides read TGTGCCAGTACCAACCGGGCTCTGAGGGCAAACACCGGGGAGCTGTTTTTT. This translates into CASTNRALRANTGELFF.